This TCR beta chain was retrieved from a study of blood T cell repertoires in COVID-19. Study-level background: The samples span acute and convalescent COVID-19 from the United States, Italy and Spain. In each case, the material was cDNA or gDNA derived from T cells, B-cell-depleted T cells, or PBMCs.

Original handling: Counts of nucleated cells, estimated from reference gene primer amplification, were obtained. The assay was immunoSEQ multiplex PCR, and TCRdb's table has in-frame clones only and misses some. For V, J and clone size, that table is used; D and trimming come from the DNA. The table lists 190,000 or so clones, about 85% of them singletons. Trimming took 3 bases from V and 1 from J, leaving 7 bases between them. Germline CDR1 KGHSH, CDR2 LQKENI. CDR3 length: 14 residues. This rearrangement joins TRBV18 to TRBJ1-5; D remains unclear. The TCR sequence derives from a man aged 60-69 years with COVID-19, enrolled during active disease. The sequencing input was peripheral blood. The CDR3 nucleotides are TGTGCCAGCTCACCGGTACAGAGCAATCAGCCCCAGCATTTT. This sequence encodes CASSPVQSNQPQHF.